A selection of T cell receptor beta chains follows, all from one sample in a study of CD8 T cells in Susac syndrome. TCRdb re-called the immunoSEQ multiplex PCR reads with MiXCR, one entry per CDR3 protein. The data hold roughly 44,000 distinct CDR3 sequences, with roughly 93% observed a single time. Sequenced input: CD8+ T cells from PBMCs. These receptors came from a human donor in good health. Both conserved end residues are part of each CDR3. The order of the fields is J gene, D gene, V gene, clone size, CDR3 DNA, CDR3 protein. A D gene is named only where the DNA matches it firmly. Some rows mark clone size as missing; the rest say once, few, many or name a class of expanded clone.

TRBJ2-1,TRBD2,TRBV27,.,TGTGCCAGCAGTCCTCTCGGACTAGCGGGAGGGAATGAGCAGTTCTTC,CASSPLGLAGGNEQFF
TRBJ2-7,TRBD1,TRBV29-1,.,TGCAGCGTTGAGAGGACAGGGAATCACGAGCAGTACTTC,CSVERTGNHEQYF
TRBJ2-7,TRBD1,TRBV29-1,.,TGCAGCGTTGACGGTCCCGGGACAGACTCCTACGAGCAGTACTTC,CSVDGPGTDSYEQYF
TRBJ2-7,TRBD2,TRBV7-9,.,TGTGCCAGCAGCTTGCGACTAGCGGCAACCTACGAGCAGTACTTC,CASSLRLAATYEQYF
TRBJ1-5,.,TRBV20-1,.,TGCAGTGCTAGTTCACATCAGCCCCAGCATTTT,CSASSHQPQHF
TRBJ1-3,.,TRBV28,.,TGTGCCAGCAGCCCTCTAACAGGGCGTGGAAACACCATATATTTT,CASSPLTGRGNTIYF
TRBJ2-2,.,TRBV5-6,.,TGTGCCAGCAGCTTGTCAGCCGGGGAGCTGTTTTTT,CASSLSAGELFF
TRBJ2-2,.,TRBV7-9,.,TGTGCCAGCACCCCCCCCGGGACCGGGGAGCTGTTTTTT,CASTPPGTGELFF
TRBJ2-5,TRBD1,TRBV20-1,.,TGCAGTGCTAGGGGACGTGACAGGGCGGAGACCCAGTACTTC,CSARGRDRAETQYF
TRBJ1-4,TRBD1,TRBV3-1,.,TGTGCCAGCAGCAACCCAGGACAGGGGCGGGAAAAACTGTTTTTT,CASSNPGQGREKLFF
TRBJ1-1,.,TRBV4-1,once,TGCGCCAGCAGCCAAGTATTCCTTATGGGTCTGGGCACTGAAGCTTTCTTT,CASSQVFLMGLGTEAFF
TRBJ2-7,TRBD2,TRBV12-3/TRBV12-4,once,TGTGCCAGCGGAACTAGCGGGGCCATCTACGAGCAGTACTTC,CASGTSGAIYEQYF
TRBJ2-1,.,TRBV5-1,.,TGCGCCAGCACTTTGAGAGCGAGAAACTACAATGAGCAGTTCTTC,CASTLRARNYNEQFF
TRBJ1-2,.,TRBV30,.,TGTGCCTGCCTGGGGCTCTATGGCTACACCTTC,CACLGLYGYTF
TRBJ2-7,.,TRBV5-1,.,TGCGCCAGCAGCCCGGGGGCAGCGGAGCAGTACTTC,CASSPGAAEQYF
TRBJ2-1,.,TRBV9,.,TGTGCCAGCAGCGTGACAGTAGAAGAGCAGTTCTTC,CASSVTVEEQFF
TRBJ2-1,TRBD2,TRBV27,.,TGTGCCAGCAGGGGACTAGCGCTATACAATGAGCAGTTCTTC,CASRGLALYNEQFF
TRBJ2-1,TRBD2,TRBV7-8,.,TGTGCCAGCAGCGGTCCGGGACTAGGCTTCGATGAGCAGTTCTTC,CASSGPGLGFDEQFF
TRBJ2-5,.,TRBV15,.,TGTGCCACCACCGAAGGGGGGGGCCAAGAGACCCAGTACTTC,CATTEGGGQETQYF
TRBJ2-6,.,TRBV2,.,TGTGCCAGCAGTATCAACGACGGAGGGCTTGGGGCCAACGTCCTGACTTTC,CASSINDGGLGANVLTF
TRBJ2-2,TRBD1,TRBV7-9,.,TGTGCCAGCAGCGGGATCGACAGGGGGTACACCGGGGAGCTGTTTTTT,CASSGIDRGYTGELFF
TRBJ2-7,TRBD2,TRBV7-9,.,TGTGCCAGCAGCTTAAGGTCGAGCGGGATAGACTACGAGCAGTACTTC,CASSLRSSGIDYEQYF
TRBJ2-7,TRBD1,TRBV5-6,.,TGTGCCAGCAGCTCGCCGGGACAGGGGACATTCGAGCAGTACTTC,CASSSPGQGTFEQYF
TRBJ1-1,.,TRBV7-2,.,TGTGCCAGCAGCTCGATGACGGACGAAGCTTTCTTT,CASSSMTDEAFF
TRBJ2-3,TRBD2,TRBV2,.,TGTGCCAGCAGGGGAGCGGGAGCGCTCACAGATACGCAGTATTTT,CASRGAGALTDTQYF
TRBJ2-5,TRBD2,TRBV7-9,.,TGTGCCAGCAGCCCCTGGACTAGCGGGAGGGAAGGAGAGACCCAGTACTTC,CASSPWTSGREGETQYF
TRBJ1-1,.,TRBV9,.,TGTGCCAGCAACCCACGGTCGGGGGCGAACACTGAAGCTTTCTTT,CASNPRSGANTEAFF
TRBJ2-1,.,TRBV28,.,TGTGCCAGCAGTACTGGGCCGTACAATGAGCAGTTCTTC,CASSTGPYNEQFF
TRBJ2-1,TRBD2,TRBV3-1,once,TGTGCCAGCAGCCACTTGAAGGGCGGGAGGGCCGCATTAGAGCAGTTCTTC,CASSHLKGGRAALEQFF
TRBJ2-2,.,TRBV11-2,.,TGTGCCAGCAGCCTCGGAATGGGTTACACCGGGGAGCTGTTTTTT,CASSLGMGYTGELFF
TRBJ2-7,.,TRBV29-1,.,TGCAGCGTTGATTATGGGAGTAATAGCGAGCAGTACTTC,CSVDYGSNSEQYF
TRBJ2-1,TRBD2,TRBV5-1,.,TGCGCCAGCAGCTCCCCCCCTAGCGGGAGCCCTTACAATGAGCAGTTCTTC,CASSSPPSGSPYNEQFF
TRBJ2-1,.,TRBV5-6,.,TGTGCCAGCAGCTTGCGAGAACGAAGGAGTGAGCAGTTCTTC,CASSLRERRSEQFF
TRBJ2-5,.,TRBV18,.,TGTGCCAGCTCACCAGAGACGACAGAGACCCAGTACTTC,CASSPETTETQYF
TRBJ2-2,.,TRBV5-1,.,TGCGCCAGCACCGACCCAGGGGGGTTAAACACCGGGGAGCTGTTTTTT,CASTDPGGLNTGELFF
TRBJ1-5,.,TRBV3-1,.,TGTGCCAGCAGCCAAGATCGGGATCAGCCCCAGCATTTT,CASSQDRDQPQHF
TRBJ1-5,.,TRBV12-3/TRBV12-4,once,TGTGCCAGCAGTTTGGACGGTAGCAATCAGCCCCAGCATTTT,CASSLDGSNQPQHF
TRBJ2-7,.,TRBV6-2/TRBV6-3,.,TGTGCCAGCAGTCTTCGTCCCTACGAGCAGTACTTC,CASSLRPYEQYF